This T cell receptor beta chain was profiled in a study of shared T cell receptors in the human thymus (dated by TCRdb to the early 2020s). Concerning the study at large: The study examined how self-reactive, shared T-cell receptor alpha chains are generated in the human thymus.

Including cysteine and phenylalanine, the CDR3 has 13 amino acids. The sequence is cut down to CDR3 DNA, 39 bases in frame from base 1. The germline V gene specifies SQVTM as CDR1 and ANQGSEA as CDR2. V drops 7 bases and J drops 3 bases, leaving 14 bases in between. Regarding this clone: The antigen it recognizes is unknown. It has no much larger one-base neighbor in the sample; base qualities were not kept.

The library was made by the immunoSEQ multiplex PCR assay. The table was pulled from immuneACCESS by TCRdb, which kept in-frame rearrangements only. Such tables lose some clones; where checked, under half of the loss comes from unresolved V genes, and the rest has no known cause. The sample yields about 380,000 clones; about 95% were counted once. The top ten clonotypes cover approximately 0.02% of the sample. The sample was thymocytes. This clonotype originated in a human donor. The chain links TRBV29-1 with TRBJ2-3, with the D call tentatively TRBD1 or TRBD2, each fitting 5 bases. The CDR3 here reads CSASGRGTDTQYF. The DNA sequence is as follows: TGCAGCGCCTCGGGGCGCGGGACAGATACGCAGTATTTT.